This TCR beta chain was identified in a study of T cell responses to AZD1222 COVID-19 vaccine. Study context: Pooled samples include second doses given at about 4 or 12 weeks.

Some clones are missing from TCRdb's copy, which holds only in-frame ones; the method was immunoSEQ multiplex PCR. The sample lists 110,000 to 150,000 clones, 89% occurring once. CDR3 length: 13 amino acids. The V gene lost 0 bases and the J gene lost 6 bases, with 8 bases spanning the gap. CDR1 SNHLY and CDR2 FYNNEI come from the germline V gene. In the case of this clone: Its antigen is not known.

General study points: Seropositivity was recorded at baseline in only a handful of AZD1222 recipients. Sampled repertoires all dated from after the peak T cell response. As reported, nearly half of all spike-specific TCRs target variant regions that are unmutated.

The sample in question was peripheral blood, obtained on day 0 of AZD1222 vaccination. This chain joins TRBV2 and TRBJ1-2, with D hard to call. This TCR was recovered from an adult in good health. The CDR3 sequence: CASSEARGHGYTF. The CDR3 coding sequence is TGTGCCAGCAGTGAAGCGCGCGGGCATGGCTACACCTTC.